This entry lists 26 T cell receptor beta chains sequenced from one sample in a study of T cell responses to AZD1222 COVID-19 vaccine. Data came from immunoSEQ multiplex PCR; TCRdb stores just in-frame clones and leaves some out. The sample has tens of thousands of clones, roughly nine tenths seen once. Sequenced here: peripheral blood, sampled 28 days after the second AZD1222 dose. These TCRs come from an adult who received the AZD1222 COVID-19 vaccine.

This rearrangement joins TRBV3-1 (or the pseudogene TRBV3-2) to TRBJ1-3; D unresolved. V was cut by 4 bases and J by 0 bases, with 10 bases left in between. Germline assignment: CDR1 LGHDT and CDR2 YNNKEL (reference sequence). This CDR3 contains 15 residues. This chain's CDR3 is CASSPSASSGNTIYF. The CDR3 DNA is TGTGCCAGCAGCCCCTCGGCGAGCTCTGGAAACACCATATATTTT.

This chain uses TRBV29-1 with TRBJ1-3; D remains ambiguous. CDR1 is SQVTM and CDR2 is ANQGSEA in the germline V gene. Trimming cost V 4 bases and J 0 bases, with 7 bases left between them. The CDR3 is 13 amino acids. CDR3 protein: CSVARNSGNTIYF. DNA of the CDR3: TGCAGCGTTGCCCGTAACTCTGGAAACACCATATATTTT.

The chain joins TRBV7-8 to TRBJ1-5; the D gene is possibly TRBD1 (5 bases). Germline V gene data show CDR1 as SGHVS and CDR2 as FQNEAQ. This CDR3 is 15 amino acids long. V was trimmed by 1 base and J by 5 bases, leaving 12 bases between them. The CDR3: CASSLGGTGHQPQHF. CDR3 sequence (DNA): TGTGCCAGCAGCTTAGGAGGTACAGGCCATCAGCCCCAGCATTTT.

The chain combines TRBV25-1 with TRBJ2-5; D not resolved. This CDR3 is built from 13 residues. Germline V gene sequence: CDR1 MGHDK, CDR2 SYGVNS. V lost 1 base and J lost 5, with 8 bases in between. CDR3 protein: CASSESGWETQYF. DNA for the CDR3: TGTGCCAGCAGTGAATCGGGCTGGGAGACCCAGTACTTC.

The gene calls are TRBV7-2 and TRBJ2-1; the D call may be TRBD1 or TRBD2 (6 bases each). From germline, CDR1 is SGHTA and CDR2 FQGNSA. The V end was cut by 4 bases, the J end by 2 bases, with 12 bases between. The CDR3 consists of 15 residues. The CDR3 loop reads CASSSYREAYNEQFF. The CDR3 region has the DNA TGTGCCAGCAGCTCGTACAGGGAGGCCTACAATGAGCAGTTCTTC. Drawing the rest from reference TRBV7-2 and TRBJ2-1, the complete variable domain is GAGVSQSPSNKVTEKGKDVELRCDPISGHTALYWYRQSLGQGLEFLIYFQGNSAPDKSGLPSDRFSAERTGGSVSTLTIQRTQQEDSAVYLCASSSYREAYNEQFFGPGTRLTVL.

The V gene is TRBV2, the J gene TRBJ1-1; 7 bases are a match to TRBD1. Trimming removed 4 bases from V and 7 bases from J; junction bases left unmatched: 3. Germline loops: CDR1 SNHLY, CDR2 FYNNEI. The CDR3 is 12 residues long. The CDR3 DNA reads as TGTGCCAGCAGTGCCAGGGGGAATGAAGCTTTCTTT. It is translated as CASSARGNEAFF. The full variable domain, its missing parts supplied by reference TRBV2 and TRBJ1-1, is EPEVTQTPSHQVTQMGQEVILRCVPISNHLYFYWYRQILGQKVEFLVSFYNNEISEKSEIFDDQFSVERPDGSNFTLKIRSTKLEDSAMYFCASSARGNEAFFGQGTRLTVV.

The CDR3 bases are TGCGCCAGCAGCCCCATGGGCTACGAGCAGTACTTC. Translation gives CASSPMGYEQYF. The genes are TRBV5-1 and TRBJ2-7; D remains ambiguous. Per the germline V gene, CDR1 is SGHRS and CDR2 is YFSETQ. This CDR3 has 12 amino acids. V gave up 4 bases and J gave up 3 bases, with 8 bases separating them. Together with reference TRBV5-1 and TRBJ2-7, the CDR3 gives the full variable domain: KAGVTQTPRYLIKTRGQQVTLSCSPISGHRSVSWYQQTPGQGLQFLFEYFSETQRNKGNFPGRFSGRQFSNSRSEMNVSTLELGDSALYLCASSPMGYEQYFGPGTRLTVT.

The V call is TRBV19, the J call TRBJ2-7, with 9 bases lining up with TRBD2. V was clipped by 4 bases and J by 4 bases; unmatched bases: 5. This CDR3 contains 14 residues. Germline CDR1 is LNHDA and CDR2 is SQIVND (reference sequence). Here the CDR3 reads CASSTLAGPYEQYF. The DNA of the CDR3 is TGTGCCAGTAGTACGCTAGCGGGACCATACGAGCAGTACTTC.

This chain's CDR3 is CASSLVLATNEKLFF. The CDR3, as DNA: TGTGCCAGCAGTTTAGTCCTTGCAACTAATGAAAAACTGTTTTTT. J is TRBJ1-4 and V is TRBV28; D remains unclear. CDR1 is MDHEN, CDR2 SYDVKM, per germline. CDR3 length: 15 amino acids. Trimming took 2 bases from V and 0 from J, leaving 7 bases between them.

The CDR3 nucleotides are TGCGCCAGCAGCCAAGATCATTACGCGGGGGCCTACGAGCAGTACTTC. As protein: CASSQDHYAGAYEQYF. The chain is built from TRBV4-3 and TRBJ2-7; 7 nucleotides line up with TRBD2. CDR3 size: 16 residues. V trimming: 0 bases; J trimming: 2 bases; junction bases outside the gene matches: 7. The germline V gene encodes CDR1 LGHNA and CDR2 YSLEER.

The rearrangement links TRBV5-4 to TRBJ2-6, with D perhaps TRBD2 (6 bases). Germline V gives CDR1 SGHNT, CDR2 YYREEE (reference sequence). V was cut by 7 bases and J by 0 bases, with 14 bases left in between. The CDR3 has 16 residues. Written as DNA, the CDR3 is TGTGCCAGCGGGGGTAACGGGAGCTCTGGGGCCAACGTCCTGACTTTC. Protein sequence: CASGGNGSSGANVLTF.

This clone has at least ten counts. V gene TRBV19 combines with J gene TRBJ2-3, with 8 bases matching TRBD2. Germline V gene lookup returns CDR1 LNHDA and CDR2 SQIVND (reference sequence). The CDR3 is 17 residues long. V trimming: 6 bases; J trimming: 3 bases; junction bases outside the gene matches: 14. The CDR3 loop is CASSKDGGVTWTDTQYF. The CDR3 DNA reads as TGTGCCAGTAGCAAGGACGGGGGGGTGACATGGACAGATACGCAGTATTTT.

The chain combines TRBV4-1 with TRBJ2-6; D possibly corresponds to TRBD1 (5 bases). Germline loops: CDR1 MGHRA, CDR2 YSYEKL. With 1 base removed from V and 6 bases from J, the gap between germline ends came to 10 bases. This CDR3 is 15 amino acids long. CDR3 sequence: CASSQVSGAANVLTF. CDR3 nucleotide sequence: TGCGCCAGCAGCCAAGTTTCTGGGGCGGCCAACGTCCTGACTTTC.

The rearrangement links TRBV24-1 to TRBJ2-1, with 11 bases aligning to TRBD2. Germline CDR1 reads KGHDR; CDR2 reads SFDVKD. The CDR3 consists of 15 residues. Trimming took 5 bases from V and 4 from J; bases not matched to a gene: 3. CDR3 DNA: TGTGCCACCAGTGCCGGGACTAGCGGTTACAATGAGCAGTTCTTC. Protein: CATSAGTSGYNEQFF.

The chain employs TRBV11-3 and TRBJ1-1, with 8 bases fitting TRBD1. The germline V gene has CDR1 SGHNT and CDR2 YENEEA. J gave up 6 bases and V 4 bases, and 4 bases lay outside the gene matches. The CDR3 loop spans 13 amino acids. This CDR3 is CASSSYRGAEAFF. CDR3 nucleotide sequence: TGTGCCAGCAGCTCCTACAGGGGGGCTGAAGCTTTCTTT. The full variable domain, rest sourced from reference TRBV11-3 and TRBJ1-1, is EAGVVQSPRYKIIEKKQPVAFWCNPISGHNTLYWYLQNLGQGPELLIRYENEEAVDDSQLPKDRFSAERLKGVDSTLKIQPAELGDSAVYLCASSSYRGAEAFFGQGTRLTVV.

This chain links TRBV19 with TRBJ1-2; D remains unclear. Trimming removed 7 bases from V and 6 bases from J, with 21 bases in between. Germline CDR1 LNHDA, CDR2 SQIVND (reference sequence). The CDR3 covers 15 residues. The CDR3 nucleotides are TGTGCCAGTACCCAAACGGCGGTAATCGGGAATGGCTACACCTTC. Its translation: CASTQTAVIGNGYTF.

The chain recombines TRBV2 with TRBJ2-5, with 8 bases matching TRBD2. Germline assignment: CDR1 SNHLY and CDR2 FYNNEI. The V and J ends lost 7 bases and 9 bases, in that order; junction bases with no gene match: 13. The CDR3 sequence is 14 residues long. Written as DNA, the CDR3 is TGTGCCAGCAAGCCGGGACTAGAAGGGGAGGCCCAGTACTTC. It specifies CASKPGLEGEAQYF.

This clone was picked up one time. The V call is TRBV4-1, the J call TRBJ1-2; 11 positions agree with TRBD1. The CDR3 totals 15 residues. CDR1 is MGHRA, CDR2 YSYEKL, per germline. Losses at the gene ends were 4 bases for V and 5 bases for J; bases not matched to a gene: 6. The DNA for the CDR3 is TGCGCCAGCAGCCCGGGACAGGGGGTTGGATATGGCTACACCTTC. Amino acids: CASSPGQGVGYGYTF.

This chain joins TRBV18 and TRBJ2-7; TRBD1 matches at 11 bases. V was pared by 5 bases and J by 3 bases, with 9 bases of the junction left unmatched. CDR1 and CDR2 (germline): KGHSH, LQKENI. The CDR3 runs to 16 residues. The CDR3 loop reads CASSTRTGGNLYEQYF. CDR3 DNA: TGTGCCAGCTCAACCAGGACAGGGGGCAACCTCTACGAGCAGTACTTC.

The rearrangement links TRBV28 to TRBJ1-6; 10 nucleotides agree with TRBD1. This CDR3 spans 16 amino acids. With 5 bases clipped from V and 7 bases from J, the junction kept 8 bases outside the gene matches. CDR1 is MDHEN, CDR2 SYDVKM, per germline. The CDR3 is CASSPTGQGENSPLHF. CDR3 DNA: TGTGCCAGCAGTCCGACAGGACAGGGGGAAAATTCACCCCTCCACTTT.

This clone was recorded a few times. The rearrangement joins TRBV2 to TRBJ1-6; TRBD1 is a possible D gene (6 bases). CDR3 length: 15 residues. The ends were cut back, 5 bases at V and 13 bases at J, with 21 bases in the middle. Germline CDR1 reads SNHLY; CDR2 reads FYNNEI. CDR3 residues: CASSLGASSVIPLHF. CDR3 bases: TGTGCCAGCAGTCTGGGGGCTTCTTCGGTGATTCCCCTCCACTTT.

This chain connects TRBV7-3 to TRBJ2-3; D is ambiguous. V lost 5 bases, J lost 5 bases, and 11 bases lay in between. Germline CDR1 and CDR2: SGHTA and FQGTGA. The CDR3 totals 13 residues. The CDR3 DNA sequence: TGTGCCAGCAGCGAAAGTTTTAGAGATACGCAGTATTTT. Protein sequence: CASSESFRDTQYF.

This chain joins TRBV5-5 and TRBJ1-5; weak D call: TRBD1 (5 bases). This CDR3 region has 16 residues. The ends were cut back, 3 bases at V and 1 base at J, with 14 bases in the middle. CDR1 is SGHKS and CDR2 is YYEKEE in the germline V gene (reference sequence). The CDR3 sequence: CASSSLGPGSNQPQHF. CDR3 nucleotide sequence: TGTGCCAGCAGCTCCTTGGGGCCAGGAAGCAATCAGCCCCAGCATTTT.

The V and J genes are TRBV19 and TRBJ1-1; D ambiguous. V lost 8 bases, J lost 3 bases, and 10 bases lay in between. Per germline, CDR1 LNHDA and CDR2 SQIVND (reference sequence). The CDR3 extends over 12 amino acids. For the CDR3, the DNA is TGTGCCAGTTCGTCTGGGTACACTGAAGCTTTCTTT. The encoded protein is CASSSGYTEAFF.

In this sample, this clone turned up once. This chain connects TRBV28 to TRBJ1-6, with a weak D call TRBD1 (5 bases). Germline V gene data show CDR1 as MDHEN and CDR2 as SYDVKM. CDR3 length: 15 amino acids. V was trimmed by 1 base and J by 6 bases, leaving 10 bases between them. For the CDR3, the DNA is TGTGCCAGCAGTTTATCGGGCGGGGGTAATTCACCCCTCCACTTT. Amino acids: CASSLSGGGNSPLHF. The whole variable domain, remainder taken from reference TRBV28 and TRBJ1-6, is DVKVTQSSRYLVKRTGEKVFLECVQDMDHENMFWYRQDPGLGLRLIYFSYDVKMKEKGDIPEGYSVSREKKERFSLILESASTNQTSMYLCASSLSGGGNSPLHFGNGTRLTVT.

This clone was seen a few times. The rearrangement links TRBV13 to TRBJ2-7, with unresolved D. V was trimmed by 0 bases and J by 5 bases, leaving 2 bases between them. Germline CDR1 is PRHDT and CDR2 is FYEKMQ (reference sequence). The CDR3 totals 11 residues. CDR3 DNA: TGTGCCAGCAGCTTAGGGGACGAGCAGTACTTC. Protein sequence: CASSLGDEQYF. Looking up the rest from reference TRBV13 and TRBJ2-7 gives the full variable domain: AAGVIQSPRHLIKEKRETATLKCYPIPRHDTVYWYQQGPGQDPQFLISFYEKMQSDKGSIPDRFSAQQFSDYHSELNMSSLELGDSALYFCASSLGDEQYFGPGTRLTVT.